The clone carrying this T cell receptor beta chain appeared a few times. Each CDR3 protein gets one entry after TCRdb re-called the RT-PCR reads with MiXCR. The sample yields some 500,000 distinct CDR3 sequences, more than 15% seen once. The source of the sample is a study of response to subunit inactivated influenza vaccine. The TCR comes from a man in his fifties or sixties who received an inactivated influenza vaccine. The sample was CD4+ T cells sorted from PBMCs, taken less than 30 months after vaccination.

The DNA for the CDR3 is TGTGCCAGCACCCCTGTGGAGCGGGAGCCAGATACGCAGTATTTT. Amino acid sequence: CASTPVEREPDTQYF. The gene calls are TRBV28 and TRBJ2-3; 8 bases line up with TRBD2. Germline V gene data show CDR1 as MDHEN and CDR2 as SYDVKM. Trimming removed 7 bases from V and 4 bases from J; junction bases left unmatched: 10. This CDR3 is 15 amino acids long.